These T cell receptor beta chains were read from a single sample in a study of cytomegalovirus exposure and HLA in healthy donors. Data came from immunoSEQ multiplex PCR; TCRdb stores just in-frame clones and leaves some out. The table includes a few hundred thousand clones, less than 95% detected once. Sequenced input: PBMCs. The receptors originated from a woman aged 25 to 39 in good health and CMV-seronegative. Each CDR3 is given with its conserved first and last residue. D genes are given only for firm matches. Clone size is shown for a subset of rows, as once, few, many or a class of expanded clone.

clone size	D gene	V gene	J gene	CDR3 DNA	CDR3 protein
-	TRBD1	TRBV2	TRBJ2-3	TGTGCCAGCAGTGGACAGGGGGGAGTCACAGATACGCAGTATTTT	CASSGQGGVTDTQYF
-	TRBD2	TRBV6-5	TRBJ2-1	TGTGCCAGCAGCTTAGCGGGAGGTGGCTACAATGAGCAGTTCTTC	CASSLAGGGYNEQFF
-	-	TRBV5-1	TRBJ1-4	TGCGCCAGCAGCTTGGGGCCTGGTAGCGAAAAACTGTTTTTT	CASSLGPGSEKLFF
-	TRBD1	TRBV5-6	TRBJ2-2	TGTGCCAGCAGCTTCGGGACAGCGAACACCGGGGAGCTGTTTTTT	CASSFGTANTGELFF
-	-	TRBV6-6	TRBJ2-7	TGTGCCAGCAGTTACCCCGTGGACGGGACCTCCTACGAGCAGTACTTC	CASSYPVDGTSYEQYF
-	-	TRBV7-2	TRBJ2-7	TGTGCCAGCAGCTCGGGACTTTATCTCTACGAGCAGTACTTC	CASSSGLYLYEQYF
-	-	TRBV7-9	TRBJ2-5	TGTGCCAGCAGAGCCGGCCATTTTCAAGAGACCCAGTACTTC	CASRAGHFQETQYF
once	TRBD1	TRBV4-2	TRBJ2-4	TGTGCCAGCAGCCAAGACAAGGGACAGGGGGCCAAAAACATTCAGTACTTC	CASSQDKGQGAKNIQYF
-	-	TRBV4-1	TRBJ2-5	TGCGCCAGCAGCCAAGTAGGGTGGGGCGAGGAGACCCAGTACTTC	CASSQVGWGEETQYF
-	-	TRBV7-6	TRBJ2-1	TGTGCCAGCAGCTTAGGAGTGGGAGGGGGACACAATGAGCAGTTCTTC	CASSLGVGGGHNEQFF
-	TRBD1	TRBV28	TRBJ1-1	TGTGCCAGCAGGTCCCGCGACAGGGGGTTAGCTTTCTTT	CASRSRDRGLAFF
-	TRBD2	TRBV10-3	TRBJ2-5	TGTGCCATCAGTGAGCGGTCTAGCGGGAAAGAGACCCAGTACTTC	CAISERSSGKETQYF
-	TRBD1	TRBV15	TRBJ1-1	TGTGCCACCACGGATCGGGGACAGTGGGACACTGAAGCTTTCTTT	CATTDRGQWDTEAFF
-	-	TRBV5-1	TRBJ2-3	TGCGCCAGCAGCTTGTGGTCGGGGGAGAATACGCAGTATTTT	CASSLWSGENTQYF
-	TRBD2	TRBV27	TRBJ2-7	TGTGCCAGCAGTCCCTGGACTAGCGGGAGACCCTCCGAGCAGTACTTC	CASSPWTSGRPSEQYF
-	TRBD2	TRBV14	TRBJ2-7	TGTGCCTCACGAAGGCCGCGGACTAGCGGGAGTCGCACGGACGAGCAGTACTTC	CASRRPRTSGSRTDEQYF
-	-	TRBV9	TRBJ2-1	TGTGCCAGCAGCGGAAGGAATCCCAGCTCCTACAATGAGCAGTTCTTC	CASSGRNPSSYNEQFF